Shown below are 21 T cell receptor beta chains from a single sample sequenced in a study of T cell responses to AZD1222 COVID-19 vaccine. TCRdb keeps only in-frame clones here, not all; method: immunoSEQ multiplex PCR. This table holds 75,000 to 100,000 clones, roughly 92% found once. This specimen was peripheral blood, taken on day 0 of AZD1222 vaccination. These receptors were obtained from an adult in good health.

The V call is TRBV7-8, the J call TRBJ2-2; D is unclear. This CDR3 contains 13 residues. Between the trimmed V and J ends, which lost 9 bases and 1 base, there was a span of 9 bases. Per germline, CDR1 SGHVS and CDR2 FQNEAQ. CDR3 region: CASPTQNTGELFF. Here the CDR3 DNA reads TGTGCCAGTCCAACACAGAACACCGGGGAGCTGTTTTTT.

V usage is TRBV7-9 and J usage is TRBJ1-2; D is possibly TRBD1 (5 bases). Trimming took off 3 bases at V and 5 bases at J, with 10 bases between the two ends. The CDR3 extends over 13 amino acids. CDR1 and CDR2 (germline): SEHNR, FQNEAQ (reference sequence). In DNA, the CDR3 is TGTGCCAGCAGCTTGGGGACGGAATATGGCTACACCTTC. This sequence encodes CASSLGTEYGYTF. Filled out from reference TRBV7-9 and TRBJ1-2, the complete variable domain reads DTGVSQNPRHKITKRGQNVTFRCDPISEHNRLYWYRQTLGQGPEFLTYFQNEAQLEKSRLLSDRFSAERPKGSFSTLEIQRTEQGDSAMYLCASSLGTEYGYTFGSGTRLTVV.

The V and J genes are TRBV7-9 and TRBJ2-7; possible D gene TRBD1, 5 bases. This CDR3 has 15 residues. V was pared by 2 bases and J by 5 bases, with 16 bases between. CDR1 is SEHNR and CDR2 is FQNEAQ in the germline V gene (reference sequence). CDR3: CASSLNPGMSNEQYF. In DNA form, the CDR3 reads TGTGCCAGCAGCTTAAATCCAGGGATGAGCAACGAGCAGTACTTC.

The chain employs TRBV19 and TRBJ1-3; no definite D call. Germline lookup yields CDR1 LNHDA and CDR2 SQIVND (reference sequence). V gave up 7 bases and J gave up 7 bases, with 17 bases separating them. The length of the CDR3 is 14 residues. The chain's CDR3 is CASMTKNLENTIYF. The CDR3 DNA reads TGTGCCAGTATGACCAAAAATCTCGAGAACACCATATATTTT.

The CDR3: CASSKGLAGAIQETQYF. DNA for the CDR3: TGCGCCAGCAGCAAGGGACTAGCGGGAGCGATCCAAGAGACCCAGTACTTC. The chain joins TRBV5-1 to TRBJ2-5, with 14 bases lining up with TRBD2. This CDR3 comprises 17 residues. With 4 bases clipped from V and 1 base from J, the junction kept 6 bases outside the gene matches. Per the germline V gene, CDR1 is SGHRS and CDR2 is YFSETQ.

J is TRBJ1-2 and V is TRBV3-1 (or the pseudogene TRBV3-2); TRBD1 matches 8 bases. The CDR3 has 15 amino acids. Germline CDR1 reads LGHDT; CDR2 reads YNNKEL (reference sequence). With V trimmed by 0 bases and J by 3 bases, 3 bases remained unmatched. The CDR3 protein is CASSQEPGGDYGYTF. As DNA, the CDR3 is TGTGCCAGCAGCCAAGAGCCAGGGGGCGACTATGGCTACACCTTC.

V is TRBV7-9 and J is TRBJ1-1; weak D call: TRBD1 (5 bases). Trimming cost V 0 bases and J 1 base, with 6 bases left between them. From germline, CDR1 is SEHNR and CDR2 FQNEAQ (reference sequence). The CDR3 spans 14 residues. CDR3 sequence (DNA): TGTGCCAGCAGCTTAGCAGGACAGAACACTGAAGCTTTCTTT. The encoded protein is CASSLAGQNTEAFF.

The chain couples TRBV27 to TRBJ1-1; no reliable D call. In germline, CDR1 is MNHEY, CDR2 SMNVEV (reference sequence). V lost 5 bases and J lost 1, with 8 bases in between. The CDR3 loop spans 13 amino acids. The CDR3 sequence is CASSIRRNTEAFF. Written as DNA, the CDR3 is TGTGCCAGCAGTATCCGGAGGAACACTGAAGCTTTCTTT.

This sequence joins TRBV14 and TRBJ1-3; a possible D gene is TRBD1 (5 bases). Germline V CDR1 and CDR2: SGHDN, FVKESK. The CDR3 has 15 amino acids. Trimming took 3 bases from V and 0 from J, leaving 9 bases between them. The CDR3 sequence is CASSQTVHSGNTIYF. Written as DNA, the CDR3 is TGTGCCAGCAGCCAGACAGTCCACTCTGGAAACACCATATATTTT.

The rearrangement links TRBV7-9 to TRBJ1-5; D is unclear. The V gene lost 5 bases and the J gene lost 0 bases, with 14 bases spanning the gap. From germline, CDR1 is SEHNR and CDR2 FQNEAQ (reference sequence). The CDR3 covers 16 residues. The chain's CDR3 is CASSPETGYSNQPQHF. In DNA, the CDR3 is TGTGCCAGCAGCCCAGAAACGGGTTATAGCAATCAGCCCCAGCATTTT. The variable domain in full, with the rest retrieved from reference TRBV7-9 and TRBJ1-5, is DTGVSQNPRHKITKRGQNVTFRCDPISEHNRLYWYRQTLGQGPEFLTYFQNEAQLEKSRLLSDRFSAERPKGSFSTLEIQRTEQGDSAMYLCASSPETGYSNQPQHFGDGTRLSIL.

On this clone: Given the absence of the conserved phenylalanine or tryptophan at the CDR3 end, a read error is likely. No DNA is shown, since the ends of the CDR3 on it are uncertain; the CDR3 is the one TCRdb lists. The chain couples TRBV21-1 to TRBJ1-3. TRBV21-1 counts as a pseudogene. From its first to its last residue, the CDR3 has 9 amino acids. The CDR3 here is CASSKLCVR.

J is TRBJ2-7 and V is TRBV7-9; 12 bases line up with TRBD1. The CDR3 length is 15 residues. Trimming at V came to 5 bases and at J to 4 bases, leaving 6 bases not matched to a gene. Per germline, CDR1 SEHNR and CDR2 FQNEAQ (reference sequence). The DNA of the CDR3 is TGTGCCAGCAGCGATAAGGGACAGGGGGCTTACGAGCAGTACTTC. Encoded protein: CASSDKGQGAYEQYF.

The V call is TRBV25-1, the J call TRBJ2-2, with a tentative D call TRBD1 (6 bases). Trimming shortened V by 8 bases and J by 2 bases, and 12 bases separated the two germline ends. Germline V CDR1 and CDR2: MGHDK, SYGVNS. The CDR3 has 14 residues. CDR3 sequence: CASQRTANTGELFF. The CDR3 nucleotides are TGTGCCAGCCAAAGGACAGCAAACACCGGGGAGCTGTTTTTT.

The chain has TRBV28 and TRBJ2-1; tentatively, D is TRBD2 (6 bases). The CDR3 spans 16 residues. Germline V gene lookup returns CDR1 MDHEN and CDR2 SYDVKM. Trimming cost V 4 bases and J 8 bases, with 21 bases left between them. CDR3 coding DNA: TGTGCCAGCAGTTCTAGATACGCGGGACTCGGCGATGAGCAGTTCTTC. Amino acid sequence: CASSSRYAGLGDEQFF.

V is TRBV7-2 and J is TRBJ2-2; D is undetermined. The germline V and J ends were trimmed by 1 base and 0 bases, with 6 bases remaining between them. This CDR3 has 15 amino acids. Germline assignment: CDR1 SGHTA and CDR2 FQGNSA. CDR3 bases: TGTGCCAGCAGCTTAGGGGTCGCGAACACCGGGGAGCTGTTTTTT. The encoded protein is CASSLGVANTGELFF.

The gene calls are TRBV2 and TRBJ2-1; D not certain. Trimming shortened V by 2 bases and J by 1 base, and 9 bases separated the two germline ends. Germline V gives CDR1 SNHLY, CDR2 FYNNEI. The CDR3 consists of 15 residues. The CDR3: CASSERVVSYNEQFF. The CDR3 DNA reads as TGTGCCAGCAGTGAAAGGGTCGTTTCCTACAATGAGCAGTTCTTC.

CDR3 coding DNA: TGTGCCAGCAGCCAAATACCCACGGAGGAGAACACTGAAGCTTTCTTT. Translation: CASSQIPTEENTEAFF. This chain links TRBV4-2 with TRBJ1-1; D unclear. Germline V gene data show CDR1 as LGHNA and CDR2 as YNFKEQ. This CDR3 spans 16 amino acids. The V end was cut by 2 bases, the J end by 1 base, with 14 bases between.

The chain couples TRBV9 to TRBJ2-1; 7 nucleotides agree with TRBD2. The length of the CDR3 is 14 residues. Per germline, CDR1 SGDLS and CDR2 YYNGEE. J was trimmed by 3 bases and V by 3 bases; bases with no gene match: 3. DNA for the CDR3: TGTGCCAGCAGCGCCAGCGGGGTCTACAATGAGCAGTTCTTC. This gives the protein CASSASGVYNEQFF.

The CDR3 reads CASSYSSPGQPQHF. CDR3 DNA sequence: TGTGCCAGCAGTTACTCGAGCCCGGGGCAGCCCCAGCATTTT. The chain uses TRBV6-2 or TRBV6-3 and TRBJ1-5; D gene uncertain. The germline V gene encodes CDR1 MNHEY and CDR2 SVGEGT. This CDR3 is 14 amino acids long. Trimming took 0 bases from V and 7 from J, leaving 10 bases between them.

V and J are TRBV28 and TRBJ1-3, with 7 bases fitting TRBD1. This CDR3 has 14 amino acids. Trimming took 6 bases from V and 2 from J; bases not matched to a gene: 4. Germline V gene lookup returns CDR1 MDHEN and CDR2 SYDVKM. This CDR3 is CASSPGQTGNTIYF. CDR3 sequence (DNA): TGTGCCAGCAGCCCGGGACAGACTGGAAACACCATATATTTT.

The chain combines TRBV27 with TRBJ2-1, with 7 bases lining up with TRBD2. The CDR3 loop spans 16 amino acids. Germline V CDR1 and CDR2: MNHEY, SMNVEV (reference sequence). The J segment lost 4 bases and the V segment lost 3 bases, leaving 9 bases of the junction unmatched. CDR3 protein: CASSLVGTNLYNEQFF. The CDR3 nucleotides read TGTGCCAGCAGTTTGGTCGGGACTAACCTGTACAATGAGCAGTTCTTC.